A selection of T cell receptor beta chains follows, all from one sample in a study of cytomegalovirus exposure and HLA in healthy donors. Method: immunoSEQ multiplex PCR; TCRdb's copy keeps in-frame clones and lacks some. The sample lists about 130,000 clones, 79% occurring once. The sequenced sample consisted of PBMCs. All receptors come from a young man in good health and CMV-seronegative. The CDR3 runs from the conserved cysteine through the conserved F or W. Clone size is not always given. Where it is, it says once, few, many or a class for expanded clones.

size	V	J	CDR3
NA	TRBV19	TRBJ2-1	CASSQIGRAVNEQFF
NA	TRBV4-1	TRBJ1-5	CASSQAGGIRQPQHF
NA	TRBV4-1	TRBJ1-2	CASSLGTGQDYTF
few	TRBV11-2	TRBJ1-5	CASSSYLDRPHSNQPQHF
NA	TRBV27	TRBJ2-1	CASSARPGLGSYNEQFF
few	TRBV13	TRBJ2-3	CASSFLTDTQYF
NA	TRBV10-3	TRBJ1-1	CAISEELHTEAFF
NA	TRBV29-1	TRBJ1-5	CSAVQGPNQPQHF
few	TRBV4-3	TRBJ2-1	CASSHGTGGNEQFF
NA	TRBV7-2	TRBJ2-5	CASSLVFGGKETQYF
NA	TRBV5-6	TRBJ1-6	CASSYRDRLFF
NA	TRBV19	TRBJ2-7	CASSISSGLAYEQYF
NA	TRBV9	TRBJ2-7	CASSADTSGSVFGQYF
NA	TRBV7-3	TRBJ2-2	CASSEEGAVETEELFF
NA	TRBV5-6	TRBJ2-7	CASSLDEDYEQYF
NA	TRBV4-2	TRBJ2-7	CASSFRAGGDEQYF
NA	TRBV9	TRBJ2-1	CASSGPGLAGQWNEQFF
few	TRBV30	TRBJ1-1	CAWSVTGREAFF
NA	TRBV28	TRBJ1-1	CASSTGTPNGQAFF
NA	TRBV30	TRBJ2-5	CARSAGVRETQYF
NA	TRBV19	TRBJ1-2	CASSIGPYGYTF
NA	TRBV5-4	TRBJ1-2	CASSLDNLLNGYTF
NA	TRBV27	TRBJ1-5	CASSSLNQPQHF
NA	TRBV19	TRBJ1-5	CASSAGVRSDQPQHF
few	TRBV6-6	TRBJ2-7	CASSWGPTYEQYF
few	TRBV2	TRBJ2-1	CASSETSGRVRFDEQFF
NA	TRBV4-2	TRBJ1-3	CASSQESGERGQYTIYF
few	TRBV27	TRBJ1-2	CASSPDRSYGYTF
NA	TRBV6-6	TRBJ2-5	CASSYWREVQETQYF
NA	TRBV7-7	TRBJ2-3	CASSPSESTDTQYF
NA	TRBV19	TRBJ2-1	CASSILAGGTYNEQFF
NA	TRBV4-2	TRBJ2-6	CASSQAGDRGYTGVLTF
NA	TRBV6-5	TRBJ1-5	CASSYSACQPQHF